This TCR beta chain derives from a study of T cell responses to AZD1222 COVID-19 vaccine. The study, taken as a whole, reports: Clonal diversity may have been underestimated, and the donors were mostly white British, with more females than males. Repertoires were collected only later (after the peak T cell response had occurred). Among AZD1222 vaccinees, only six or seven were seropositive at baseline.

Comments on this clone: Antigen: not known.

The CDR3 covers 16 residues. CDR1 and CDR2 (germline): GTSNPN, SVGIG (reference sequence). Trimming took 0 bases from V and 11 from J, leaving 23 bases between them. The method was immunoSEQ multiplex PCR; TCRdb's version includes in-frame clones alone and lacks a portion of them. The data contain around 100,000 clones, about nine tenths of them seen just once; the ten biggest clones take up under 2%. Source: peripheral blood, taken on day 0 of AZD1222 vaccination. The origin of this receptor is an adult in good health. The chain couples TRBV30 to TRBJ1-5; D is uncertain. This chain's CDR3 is CAWSVRGAVGLGTQHF. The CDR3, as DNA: TGTGCCTGGAGTGTGAGAGGAGCAGTCGGGCTTGGGACCCAGCATTTT.